This T cell receptor beta chain was observed in a study of T cell responses to AZD1222 COVID-19 vaccine. Study results and limitations: The donor cohort was predominantly white British with a female majority, and clonal diversity may have been underestimated.

To note about this clone: Its antigen is currently unknown.

Some clones are missing from TCRdb's copy, which holds only in-frame ones; the method was immunoSEQ multiplex PCR. Among some 140,000 clones listed, roughly nine tenths were seen once. CDR1 LNHDA and CDR2 SQIVND come from the germline V gene (reference sequence). The CDR3 runs 13 residues. With 3 bases removed from V and 5 bases from J, the gap between germline ends came to 10 bases. The input for sequencing was peripheral blood, taken on day 0 of AZD1222 vaccination. The chain joins TRBV19 to TRBJ1-2; D gene ambiguous. This TCR was sampled from an adult in good health. The CDR3 loop reads CASSILDLYGYTF. The CDR3 DNA reads TGTGCCAGTAGTATCCTGGACCTGTATGGCTACACCTTC.